This T cell receptor beta chain was documented in a study of T cell changes during pregnancy in multiple sclerosis. CDR3 length equals 14 residues. CDR1 ENHRY and CDR2 SYGVKD come from the germline V gene. V trimming: 10 bases; J trimming: 1 base; junction bases outside the gene matches: 9. Generated by immunoSEQ multiplex PCR, the TCRdb table keeps only in-frame clones and is missing some. Among more than 55,000 clones, around 92% were seen once, and the ten largest hold 0.85%. J is TRBJ1-1 and V is TRBV10-3, with 7 bases identical to TRBD1. The receptor was derived from a female donor with multiple sclerosis, enrolled in a pregnancy study. Sequencing was performed on peripheral blood, taken in the first trimester of pregnancy. The CDR3 bases are TGTGCCACCAACAGGGGACCCAAGAACACTGAAGCTTTCTTT. It translates to CATNRGPKNTEAFF.